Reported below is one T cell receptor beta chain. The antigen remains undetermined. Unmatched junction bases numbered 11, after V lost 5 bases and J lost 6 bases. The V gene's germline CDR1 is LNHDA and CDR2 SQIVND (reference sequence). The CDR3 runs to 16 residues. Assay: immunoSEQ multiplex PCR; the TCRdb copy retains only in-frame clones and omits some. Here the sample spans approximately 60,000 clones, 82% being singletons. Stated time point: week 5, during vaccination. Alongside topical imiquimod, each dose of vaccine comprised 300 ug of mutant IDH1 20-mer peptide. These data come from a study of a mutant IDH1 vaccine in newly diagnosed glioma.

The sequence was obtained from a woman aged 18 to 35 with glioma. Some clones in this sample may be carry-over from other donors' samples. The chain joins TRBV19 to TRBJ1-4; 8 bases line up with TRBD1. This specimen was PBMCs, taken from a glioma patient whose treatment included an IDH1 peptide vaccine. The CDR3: CASSLDNRGDDEKLFF. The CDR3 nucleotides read TGTGCCAGTAGTTTGGACAACAGGGGGGACGATGAAAAACTGTTTTTT.